This T cell receptor beta chain was profiled in a study of OX40 agonist ivuxolimab in advanced cancers. Overall study: Partial responses were observed in three patients, of whom one had hepatocellular carcinoma and two had cutaneous melanoma.

The germline CDR1 and CDR2 sequences are SGHAT and FQNNGV. This CDR3 has 13 residues. Between the trimmed V and J ends, which lost 5 bases and 4 bases, there was a span of 9 bases. Generated by immunoSEQ multiplex PCR, the TCRdb table keeps only in-frame clones and is missing some. The sample includes 70,000 to 95,000 clones, roughly 84% of them seen just once. Baseline, cycle 4 day 1, and cycle 7 day 1 were the blood sampling points. This sequence originates from an adult with an advanced solid tumor such as melanoma, head and neck, liver or kidney cancer. The chain recombines TRBV11-2 with TRBJ1-3; D is unclear. The source was CD4+ or CD8+ T cells sorted from blood, collected in a trial of the OX40 agonist ivuxolimab. The CDR3 coding sequence is TGTGCCAGCAGCCGCTTAACCGGAAACACCATATATTTT. Encoded protein: CASSRLTGNTIYF.